This T cell receptor (beta chain) is drawn from a study of identical twins. Study-wide findings and caveats: Twin sharing of out-of-frame TCR alpha was underestimated by models in monozygotic pairs. Cross-sectional statistics underpinned the conclusions; the same donors were not followed. Low generation-probability sequences were in excess among twin-shared out-of-frame alpha sequences.

With regard to this clonotype: Its matching antigen is unknown.

V was clipped by 4 bases and J by 1 base, with 10 bases between them. CDR3 size: 14 residues. Germline assignment: CDR1 MGHDK and CDR2 SYGVNS. Among all donors, each was a healthy Caucasian. TCRdb re-analysed the 5' RACE reads in MiXCR, keeping a single row per CDR3 protein. Seen here are 1.5 million to 2 million distinct CDR3 sequences, less than 40% observed once, and the top ten hold approximately 0.25%. This clonotype originated in a newborn girl in good health. V gene TRBV25-1 combines with J gene TRBJ1-1; a weak D match, TRBD1 (6 bases). The sample taken for sequencing was cord blood. CDR3 DNA: TGTGCCAGCAGTGGAGGGGGGTCGAACACTGAAGCTTTCTTT. This codes for CASSGGGSNTEAFF.